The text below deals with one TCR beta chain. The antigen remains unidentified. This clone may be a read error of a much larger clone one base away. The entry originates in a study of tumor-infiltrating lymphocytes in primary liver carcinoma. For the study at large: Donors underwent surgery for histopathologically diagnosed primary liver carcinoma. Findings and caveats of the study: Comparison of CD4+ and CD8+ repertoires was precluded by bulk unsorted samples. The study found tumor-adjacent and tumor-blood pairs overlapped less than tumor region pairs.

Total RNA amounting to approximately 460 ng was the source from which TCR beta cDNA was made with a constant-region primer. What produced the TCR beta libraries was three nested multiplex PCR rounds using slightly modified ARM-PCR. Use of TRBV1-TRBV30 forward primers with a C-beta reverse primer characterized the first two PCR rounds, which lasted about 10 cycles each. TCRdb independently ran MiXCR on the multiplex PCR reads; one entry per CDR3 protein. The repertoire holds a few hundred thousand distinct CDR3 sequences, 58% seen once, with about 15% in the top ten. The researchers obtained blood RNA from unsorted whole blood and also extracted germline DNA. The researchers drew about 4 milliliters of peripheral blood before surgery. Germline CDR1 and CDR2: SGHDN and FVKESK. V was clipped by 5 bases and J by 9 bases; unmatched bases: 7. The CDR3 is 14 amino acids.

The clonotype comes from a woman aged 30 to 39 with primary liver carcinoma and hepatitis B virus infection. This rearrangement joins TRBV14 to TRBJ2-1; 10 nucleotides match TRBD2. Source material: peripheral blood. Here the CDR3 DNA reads TGTGCCAGCAGCGCGTCCTCTAGCGGGAGTGAGCAGTTCTTC. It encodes CASSASSSGSEQFF. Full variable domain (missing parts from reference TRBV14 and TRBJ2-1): EAGVTQFPSHSVIEKGQTVTLRCDPISGHDNLYWYRRVMGKEIKFLLHFVKESKQDESGMPNNRFLAERTGGTYSTLKVQPAELEDSGVYFCASSASSSGSEQFFGPGTRLTVL.